These 18 T cell receptor beta chains share one sample of origin, sequenced in a study of Ad26.COV2.S vaccination and SARS-CoV-2 variants. TCRdb keeps only in-frame clones here, not all; method: immunoSEQ multiplex PCR. The data contain roughly 680,000 clones, approximately 88% of them seen just once; the ten biggest clones take up approximately 1.5%. As to treatment: over 15 received Ad26.COV2.S at low or high dose, single or two shots; about 5 received placebo; per-sample allocation not given. Sampling took place 63 days after the first vaccine or placebo injection. The sequences come from peripheral blood, collected in a trial of Ad26.COV2.S vaccine versus placebo. The receptors shown here come from a person aged 18-65 years who received the Ad26.COV2.S COVID-19 vaccine or a placebo.

The V and J genes are TRBV27 and TRBJ2-7; possibly TRBD2 for D (5 bases). Germline V gene sequence: CDR1 MNHEY, CDR2 SMNVEV (reference sequence). Trimming stripped 2 bases from V and 2 bases from J, with 10 bases between. The CDR3 contains 14 residues. CDR3 protein: CASSLRAVTYEQYF. The CDR3 DNA sequence: TGTGCCAGCAGTTTACGAGCGGTTACCTACGAGCAGTACTTC.

The sample holds one count of this clone. The genes are TRBV6-5 and TRBJ1-6; D is undetermined. CDR3 length: 13 residues. Per the germline V gene, CDR1 is MNHEY and CDR2 is SVGAGI. The V end lost 11 bases, the J end lost 1 base, and 9 bases lay between the germline ends. CDR3 loop: CAATTSYNSPLHF. The CDR3 bases are TGTGCCGCCACTACATCCTATAATTCACCCCTCCACTTT.

This chain links TRBV30 with TRBJ2-3; 7 bases align to TRBD2. V dropped 3 bases and J dropped 3; count of bases not matched to a gene: 12. Germline CDR1 and CDR2: GTSNPN and SVGIG (reference sequence). The CDR3 length is 16 residues. Here the CDR3 DNA reads TGTGCCTGGAGCCGCCACCGCGGGGGTCGAACAGATACGCAGTATTTT. It translates to CAWSRHRGGRTDTQYF.

The chain employs TRBV19 and TRBJ2-5, with D possibly matching TRBD1 (6 bases). V was clipped by 6 bases and J by 5 bases, with 16 bases between them. This CDR3 comprises 14 residues. Germline CDR1 reads LNHDA; CDR2 reads SQIVND (reference sequence). The CDR3 DNA sequence: TGTGCCAGTAGCACTCTCAGGGGATTGGAGACCCAGTACTTC. It codes for CASSTLRGLETQYF.

In this sample, this clone turned up once. The J gene is TRBJ2-5, the V gene TRBV5-1; D may correspond to TRBD1 or TRBD2 (6 bases each). V lost 6 bases and J 5 bases, leaving 17 bases between the germline ends. The CDR3 loop spans 14 amino acids. The germline CDR1 and CDR2 sequences are SGHRS and YFSETQ. CDR3 region: CASTSMEGVETQYF. The CDR3 nucleotides are TGCGCCAGCACGTCTATGGAGGGGGTCGAGACCCAGTACTTC.

The chain combines TRBV10-3 with TRBJ2-7; D gene uncertain. Per the germline V gene, CDR1 is ENHRY and CDR2 is SYGVKD. Trimming removed 0 bases at V and 0 bases at J, with 9 bases between. CDR3 length equals 15 residues. CDR3 in DNA: TGTGCCATCAGTGAGTCCTTAGTCCCCTCCTACGAGCAGTACTTC. Encoded protein: CAISESLVPSYEQYF.

The genes are TRBV23-1 and TRBJ2-7; no definite D call. TRBV23-1 is filed as an ORF, its function uncertain. This CDR3 is 13 amino acids long. Between the trimmed V and J ends, which lost 6 bases and 3 bases, there was a span of 12 bases. CDR3 coding DNA: TGCGCCAGCAGCCCGGGCCCACACTACGAGCAGTACTTC. Translation: CASSPGPHYEQYF.

This chain connects TRBV19 to TRBJ1-5; 7 nucleotides align to TRBD1. This CDR3 is built from 15 residues. Germline-derived CDR1 and CDR2 are LNHDA and SQIVND (reference sequence). J lost 6 bases, V lost 0 bases, and 5 bases had no gene match. The CDR3 reads CASSIDLAGGQPQHF. The CDR3 region has the DNA TGTGCCAGTAGTATAGATCTGGCAGGGGGTCAGCCCCAGCATTTT.

This clone occurred a few times. This chain connects TRBV3-1 (or the pseudogene TRBV3-2) to TRBJ1-6; 10 bases match TRBD1. V was pared by 5 bases and J by 14 bases, with 15 bases of the junction left unmatched. CDR3 length equals 16 residues. CDR1 and CDR2 (germline): LGHDT, YNNKEL (reference sequence). The CDR3 DNA reads as TGTGCCAGCAGCGGAACCGAGGGACAGGGGAGCGAGGCCCTCCACTTT. This codes for CASSGTEGQGSEALHF.

This rearrangement joins TRBV28 to TRBJ1-5, with a weak D call TRBD1 (5 bases). The CDR3 has 16 residues. Trimming removed 3 bases from V and 6 bases from J, with 18 bases in between. Germline CDR1 and CDR2: MDHEN and SYDVKM. The CDR3 region has the DNA TGTGCCAGCAGTTTTATGGGAGGGCAGGGCGGTCAGCCCCAGCATTTT. It codes for CASSFMGGQGGQPQHF. Full variable domain (remainder filled in from reference TRBV28 and TRBJ1-5): DVKVTQSSRYLVKRTGEKVFLECVQDMDHENMFWYRQDPGLGLRLIYFSYDVKMKEKGDIPEGYSVSREKKERFSLILESASTNQTSMYLCASSFMGGQGGQPQHFGDGTRLSIL.

J is TRBJ1-5 and V is TRBV6-2 or TRBV6-3; unclear D gene. CDR1 is MNHEY, CDR2 SVGEGT, per germline. The CDR3 sequence is 17 residues long. The V end lost 5 bases, the J end lost 0 bases, and 17 bases lay between the germline ends. CDR3 protein: CASSTSVRRSSNQPQHF. DNA for the CDR3: TGTGCCAGCAGTACATCAGTACGACGTAGTAGCAATCAGCCCCAGCATTTT.

Notes on this clone: The junction departs from germline at one end; a sequencing error may be responsible. The rearrangement joins TRBV18 to TRBJ2-2; 8 nucleotides agree with TRBD2. Germline CDR1 is KGHSH and CDR2 is LQKENI. CDR3 size: 16 residues. This CDR3 reads CASSPPGSGNAGELFF. DNA of the CDR3: TGTGCCAGCTCACCACCGGGTAGCGGGAACGCCGGGGAGCTGTTTTTT.

The rearrangement uses TRBV7-9 and TRBJ2-3, with TRBD2 matching over 10 bases. Unmatched junction bases numbered 9, after V lost 5 bases and J lost 4 bases. The CDR3 totals 16 residues. Germline V gene sequence: CDR1 SEHNR, CDR2 FQNEAQ (reference sequence). The CDR3 coding sequence is TGTGCCAGCAGCCCTGTTGCTAGCGGGGGAGCAGATACGCAGTATTTT. Protein: CASSPVASGGADTQYF. The whole variable domain, remainder taken from reference TRBV7-9 and TRBJ2-3, is DTGVSQNPRHKITKRGQNVTFRCDPISEHNRLYWYRQTLGQGPEFLTYFQNEAQLEKSRLLSDRFSAERPKGSFSTLEIQRTEQGDSAMYLCASSPVASGGADTQYFGPGTRLTVL.

The chain joins TRBV6-5 to TRBJ2-7; D gene ambiguous. CDR3 size: 15 residues. Trimming took off 6 bases at V and 3 bases at J, with 18 bases between the two ends. The germline gives CDR1 MNHEY, CDR2 SVGAGI. The CDR3 loop is CASSLFPASNYEQYF. The CDR3 DNA sequence: TGTGCCAGCAGCTTATTCCCAGCTTCCAACTACGAGCAGTACTTC.

This chain joins TRBV7-2 and TRBJ1-2; D gene ambiguous. Germline loops: CDR1 SGHTA, CDR2 FQGNSA. The CDR3 loop spans 15 amino acids. The V gene lost 3 bases and the J gene lost 6 bases, with 17 bases spanning the gap. Here the CDR3 DNA reads TGTGCCAGCAGCTTGGCTCCGGTCCCAGTCAATGGCTACACCTTC. Protein sequence: CASSLAPVPVNGYTF.

This chain joins TRBV3-1 (or the pseudogene TRBV3-2) and TRBJ2-7; TRBD1 matches 9 bases. The CDR3 length is 15 residues. CDR1 is LGHDT and CDR2 is YNNKEL in the germline V gene (reference sequence). V was clipped by 6 bases and J by 2 bases; unmatched bases: 8. The CDR3 nucleotides are TGTGCCAGCAGGCATACCGGGACAGGGACCTACGAGCAGTACTTC. Residues: CASRHTGTGTYEQYF.

The chain employs TRBV5-4 and TRBJ1-4, with no clear D. CDR1 and CDR2 (germline): SGHNT, YYREEE (reference sequence). The CDR3 loop spans 15 amino acids. V lost 0 bases and J 8 bases, leaving 14 bases between the germline ends. CDR3 in amino acids: CASSLGSPGREKLFF. The CDR3 DNA sequence: TGTGCCAGCAGCTTGGGGAGCCCCGGCAGAGAAAAACTGTTTTTT.

The rearrangement joins TRBV6-5 to TRBJ2-2; D perhaps matches TRBD1 (6 bases). Germline CDR1 reads MNHEY; CDR2 reads SVGAGI. V gave up 7 bases and J gave up 12 bases, with 21 bases separating them. The CDR3 loop spans 14 amino acids. The DNA for the CDR3 is TGTGCCAGCATTATGACAGGAACACCGGGGAAGCTGTTTTTT. Its protein product is CASIMTGTPGKLFF.